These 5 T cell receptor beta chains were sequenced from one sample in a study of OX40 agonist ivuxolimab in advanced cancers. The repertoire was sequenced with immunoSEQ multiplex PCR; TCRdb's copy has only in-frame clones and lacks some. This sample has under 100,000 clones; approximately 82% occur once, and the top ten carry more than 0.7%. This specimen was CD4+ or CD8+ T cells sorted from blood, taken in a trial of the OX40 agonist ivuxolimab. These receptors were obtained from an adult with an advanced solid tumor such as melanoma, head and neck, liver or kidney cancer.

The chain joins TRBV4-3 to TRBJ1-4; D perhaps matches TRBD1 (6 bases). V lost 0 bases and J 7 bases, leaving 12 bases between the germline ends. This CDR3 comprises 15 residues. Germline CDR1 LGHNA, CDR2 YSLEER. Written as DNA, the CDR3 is TGCGCCAGCAGCCAAGATGGCAGGGGTGGTGAAAAACTGTTTTTT. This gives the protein CASSQDGRGGEKLFF.

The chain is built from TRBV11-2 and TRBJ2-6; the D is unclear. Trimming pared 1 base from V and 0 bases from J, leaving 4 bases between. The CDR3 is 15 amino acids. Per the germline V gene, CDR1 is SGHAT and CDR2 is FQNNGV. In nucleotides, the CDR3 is TGTGCCAGCAGCTTAGGACCCTCTGGGGCCAACGTCCTGACTTTC. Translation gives CASSLGPSGANVLTF.

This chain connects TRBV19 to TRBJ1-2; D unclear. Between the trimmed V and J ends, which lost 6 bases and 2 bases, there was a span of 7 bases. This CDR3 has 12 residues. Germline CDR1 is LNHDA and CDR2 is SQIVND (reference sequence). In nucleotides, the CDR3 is TGTGCCAGTAGATACCGAAACTATGGCTACACCTTC. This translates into CASRYRNYGYTF.

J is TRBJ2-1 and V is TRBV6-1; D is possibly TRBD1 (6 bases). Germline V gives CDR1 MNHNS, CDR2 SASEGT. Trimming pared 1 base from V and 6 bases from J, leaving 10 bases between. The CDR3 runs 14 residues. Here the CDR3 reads CASSEGGHLNEQFF. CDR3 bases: TGTGCCAGCAGTGAAGGGGGACACCTCAATGAGCAGTTCTTC.

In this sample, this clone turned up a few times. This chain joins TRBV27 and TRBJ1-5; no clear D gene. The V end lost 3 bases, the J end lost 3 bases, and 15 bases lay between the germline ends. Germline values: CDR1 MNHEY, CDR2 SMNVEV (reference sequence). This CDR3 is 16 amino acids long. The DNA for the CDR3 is TGTGCCAGCAGTTTCAGCGGGATGAGGGACAATCAGCCCCAGCATTTT. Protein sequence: CASSFSGMRDNQPQHF.